This is a list of T cell receptor beta chains from one sample in a study of technical replicates of blood from several donors. This table comes from immunoSEQ multiplex PCR, and its TCRdb copy is limited to in-frame clones, with some not included. The sample lists 11,000 to 15,000 clones, approximately 80% occurring once. Sample: PBMCs. The receptors derive from a human donor in good health. Each CDR3 is given with its conserved first and last residue. Each record gives: V gene, D gene, J gene, clone size, CDR3 DNA, CDR3 protein. The D gene is left open where the match is weak. Clone size is stated in some rows and not others, as once, few, many or a class when expanded.

TRBV9	TRBD1	TRBJ2-2	NA	TGTGCCAGCAGCGATGACAGGGCGCCTTACACCGGGGAGCTGTTTTTT	CASSDDRAPYTGELFF
TRBV7-9	TRBD1	TRBJ2-7	NA	TGTGCCAGCAGTTCTTATAGGACAGGGTTAACCTACGAGCAGTACTTC	CASSSYRTGLTYEQYF
TRBV7-2	TRBD1	TRBJ2-5	once	TGTGCCAGCAGCTTAGGGGGGACAGTAGAGACCCAGTACTTC	CASSLGGTVETQYF
TRBV19	NA	TRBJ2-1	NA	TGTGCCAGTAGTATAGAGGGGGCTTCCTACAATGAGCAGTTCTTC	CASSIEGASYNEQFF
TRBV9	NA	TRBJ2-1	NA	TGTGCCAGCACCCCAGAGGTTGGACAATACAATGAGCAGTTCTTC	CASTPEVGQYNEQFF
TRBV5-6	NA	TRBJ2-5	NA	TGTGCCAGCAGCGGGGGAACAGGGGAGACCCAGTACTTC	CASSGGTGETQYF
TRBV19	TRBD2	TRBJ2-1	few	TGTGCCAGTAGTATATCGGGACTAGCGACCAATGAGCAGTTCTTC	CASSISGLATNEQFF
TRBV7-8	NA	TRBJ1-2	NA	TGTGCCAGCAGCTTTGAGAGGAGCTATGGCTACACCTTC	CASSFERSYGYTF
TRBV19	NA	TRBJ2-4	NA	TGTGCCAGTAGTCGCCGGGACAAGCAAAACATTCAGTACTTC	CASSRRDKQNIQYF
TRBV10-2	NA	TRBJ1-1	NA	TGCGCCAGCAGTGCCGATCCAGGATATACTGAAGCTTTCTTT	CASSADPGYTEAFF
TRBV2	NA	TRBJ2-7	few	TGTGCCAGCAGTGACCTGGACTCCACGGGGTATTACGAGCAGTACTTC	CASSDLDSTGYYEQYF
TRBV10-2	TRBD2	TRBJ2-7	NA	TGCGCCAGCAGTTTTAGCGGGAAACCCCCCTACGAGCAGTACTTC	CASSFSGKPPYEQYF
TRBV5-4	NA	TRBJ2-7	NA	TGTGCCAGCAGCTTGGATCTCAGGGAAGAGCAGTACTTC	CASSLDLREEQYF